Below are 17 T cell receptor beta chains sequenced from a single sample in a study of human T cells and chemical hapten exposure. Via MiXCR, TCRdb re-called the RACE reads, giving one row per CDR3 protein. Among around 260,000 distinct CDR3 sequences listed, about 9.4% were seen once. Regarding time point: pre-sensitization, week 0. Treatment specified: therapeutic diphenylcyclopropenone sensitization with weekly scalp DPC. Sample: whole blood, taken in connection with sensitization to the hapten diphenylcyclopropenone (DPC). The receptor source for this set is a woman aged 40 to 49 with alopecia areata. Some clones in this sample may be carry-over from other donors' samples.

Notes on this clonotype: One end of the junction is discordant with germline, which a read error may explain. This chain connects TRBV4-2 to TRBJ1-2; tentative D call: TRBD1 (5 bases). The germline V gene encodes CDR1 LGHNA and CDR2 YNFKEQ. There are 15 residues in the CDR3. The CDR3 DNA reads as TGTGCCAGCAGCCAAGTGCAAGGGGTTTTTCATGGCTTCACCTTC. Translating it yields CASSQVQGVFHGFTF.

This clonotype was counted many times. The V and J genes are TRBV6-6 and TRBJ1-4; D is uncertain. In germline, CDR1 is MNHNY, CDR2 SVGAGI (reference sequence). CDR3 length: 11 amino acids. Trimming took 6 bases from V and 3 from J, leaving 2 bases between them. CDR3 bases: TGTGCCAGCAGCTCTAATGAAAAACTGTTTTTT. It codes for CASSSNEKLFF.

This clonotype occurred many times. The V and J genes are TRBV28 and TRBJ2-7; no firm D call. Germline CDR1 MDHEN, CDR2 SYDVKM. V was cut by 4 bases and J by 0 bases, with 4 bases left in between. This CDR3 spans 12 amino acids. CDR3 region: CASSSSSYEQYF. CDR3 nucleotide sequence: TGTGCCAGCAGTTCGAGCTCCTACGAGCAGTACTTC.

This clonotype has just a few counts. The V gene is TRBV5-1, the J gene TRBJ2-1, with 7 bases lining up with TRBD1. The CDR3 has 15 residues. The ends lost 3 bases at V and 0 bases at J; junction bases unmatched: 3. Germline V CDR1 and CDR2: SGHRS, YFSETQ. CDR3: CASSSGQYSYNEQFF. CDR3 nucleotides: TGCGCCAGCAGCTCGGGACAGTACTCCTACAATGAGCAGTTCTTC.

This clonotype was counted between two and nine times. V gene TRBV4-3 combines with J gene TRBJ2-2; 16 bases agree with TRBD2. Trimming took 4 bases from V and 6 from J; bases not matched to a gene: 5. CDR3 length equals 17 residues. The germline V gene has CDR1 LGHNA and CDR2 YSLEER. CDR3 sequence reads: CASSPGTSGRASGELFF. The DNA for the CDR3 is TGCGCCAGCAGCCCCGGGACTAGCGGGAGGGCCTCCGGGGAGCTGTTTTTT.

The chain is built from TRBV7-3 and TRBJ1-6, with D perhaps matching TRBD1 (6 bases). The CDR3 totals 16 residues. With 1 base removed from V and 7 bases from J, the gap between germline ends came to 14 bases. Germline CDR1 is SGHTA and CDR2 is FQGTGA. The CDR3 DNA sequence: TGTGCCAGCAGCTTAAATGCCCGGGACAACAATTCACCCCTCCACTTT. Protein sequence: CASSLNARDNNSPLHF.

This clonotype came up a few times. The chain employs TRBV7-2 and TRBJ2-5, with 8 bases aligning to TRBD2. From germline, CDR1 is SGHTA and CDR2 FQGNSA. V dropped 5 bases and J dropped 2; count of bases not matched to a gene: 7. This CDR3 spans 15 amino acids. The CDR3 region has the DNA TGTGCCAGCAGCGAGGGCGGGAGGCCACAAGAGACCCAGTACTTC. This sequence encodes CASSEGGRPQETQYF.

In this sample, this clonotype turned up a few times. The gene calls are TRBV3-1 and TRBJ2-5; D uncertain. Germline V gene data show CDR1 as LGHDT and CDR2 as YNNKEL (reference sequence). This CDR3 has 14 amino acids. V gave up 4 bases and J gave up 3 bases, with 12 bases separating them. DNA for the CDR3: TGTGCCAGCAGCCGTCCCGCGGAAAAAGAGACCCAGTACTTC. This codes for CASSRPAEKETQYF.

This clonotype was seen only a few times. The chain has TRBV12-5 and TRBJ1-1, with D perhaps TRBD1 (5 bases). Germline V lookup: CDR1 LGHNT, CDR2 FRNRAP. V gave up 6 bases and J gave up 0 bases, with 8 bases separating them. The CDR3 sequence is 13 residues long. CDR3 sequence (DNA): TGTGCTAGTGGGCAGACAGTGAACACTGAAGCTTTCTTT. Residues: CASGQTVNTEAFF.

In this sample, this clonotype turned up a few times. V usage is TRBV6-2 or TRBV6-3 and J usage is TRBJ2-7, with D maybe TRBD1 (5 bases). Germline V CDR1 and CDR2: MNHEY, SVGEGT. Deletions cut 7 bases from V and 9 bases from J, with 13 bases between. CDR3 length: 11 residues. The DNA for the CDR3 is TGTGCCAGCAACAACGGGCAGGGGCAGTACTTC. Its protein product is CASNNGQGQYF.

In regard to this clonotype: Relative to the germline gene, one junction end is altered; a read error may explain this. CDR3 loop: CASCLVPQGTGELFF. The CDR3 DNA sequence: TGTGCCAGCTGCTTAGTACCCCAGGGCACCGGGGAGCTGTTTTTT. V and J are TRBV7-2 and TRBJ2-2; possibly TRBD1 for D (5 bases). Germline V gives CDR1 SGHTA, CDR2 FQGNSA. There are 15 residues in the CDR3.

The V and J genes are TRBV7-2 and TRBJ1-1, with 10 bases matching TRBD1. J gave up 8 bases and V 1 base, and 4 bases lay outside the gene matches. This CDR3 region has 14 residues. The germline V gene encodes CDR1 SGHTA and CDR2 FQGNSA. CDR3 bases: TGTGCCAGCAGCTTAGGGGAGGGACAGGGGGAAGCTTTCTTT. It is translated as CASSLGEGQGEAFF.

This clonotype was observed many times. V gene TRBV7-9 combines with J gene TRBJ1-5, with D unresolved. Germline-derived CDR1 and CDR2 are SEHNR and FQNEAQ (reference sequence). V lost 1 base to trimming and J lost 5 bases, with 9 bases between them. The CDR3 length is 14 residues. CDR3 bases: TGTGCCAGCAGCTTAGGACGGGCGGATCAGCCCCAGCATTTT. Its protein is CASSLGRADQPQHF.

The sample holds many counts of this clonotype. J is TRBJ2-2 and V is TRBV29-1; D perhaps matches TRBD2 (6 bases). The CDR3 contains 13 residues. The V gene's germline CDR1 is SQVTM and CDR2 ANQGSEA. Trimming removed 7 bases from V and 5 bases from J, with 14 bases in between. The CDR3 spells CSASEGGTGELFF. The CDR3 DNA reads as TGCAGCGCTTCAGAGGGAGGAACCGGGGAGCTGTTTTTT.

This clonotype was seen more than once but under ten times. The gene calls are TRBV7-9 and TRBJ1-3; no clear D. This CDR3 has 14 residues. Trimming took 11 bases from V and 2 from J, leaving 16 bases between them. Germline V gives CDR1 SEHNR, CDR2 FQNEAQ (reference sequence). The CDR3 region has the DNA TGTGCCGACGGGGAGAGCAGGCCTGGAAACACCATATATTTT. Its translation: CADGESRPGNTIYF.

This clonotype occurred a few times. The rearrangement joins TRBV10-3 to TRBJ1-4; D is undetermined. CDR1 is ENHRY, CDR2 SYGVKD, per germline. V lost 10 bases to trimming and J lost 1 base, with 10 bases between them. The CDR3 contains 13 residues. For the CDR3, the DNA is TGTGCCACCGCAGATTTAACTAATGAAAAACTGTTTTTT. Amino acids: CATADLTNEKLFF.

V usage is TRBV27 and J usage is TRBJ1-5; unclear D gene. CDR1 is MNHEY, CDR2 SMNVEV, per germline (reference sequence). The V end was cut by 0 bases, the J end by 6 bases, with 9 bases between. The CDR3 extends over 14 amino acids. The CDR3 spells CASSLSGLGQPQHF. Written as DNA, the CDR3 is TGTGCCAGCAGTTTATCAGGGTTAGGTCAGCCCCAGCATTTT.